These T cell receptor beta chains were read from a single sample in a study of CD8 T cells in Susac syndrome. TCRdb re-called the immunoSEQ multiplex PCR reads through MiXCR, storing one row per CDR3 protein. The sample carries over 95,000 distinct CDR3 sequences, 85% to 95% recorded once. The sequenced sample consisted of CD8+ T cells from PBMCs. These receptor sequences come from a human donor in good health. Each CDR3 is given with its conserved first and last residue. Fields, in order: V gene, CDR3 protein.

TRBV3-1 | CASSQEAGSYNEQFF
TRBV3-1 | CASSQDLRVTGELFF
TRBV7-2 | CASSPVRNQPQHF
TRBV7-9 | CASRPKTRMAAEEEYF
TRBV27 | CASSLSQGGTGYTF
TRBV19 | CASSIAETGTGELFF
TRBV19 | CASQDYKNEQFF
TRBV30 | CAWSVPGAKGEKLFF
TRBV14 | CASSPTVANTGELFF
TRBV7-7 | CASSLSGYSSGELFF
TRBV29-1 | CSTADGENQPQHF
TRBV12-3/TRBV12-4 | CAINQGVGTDTQYF